This T cell receptor beta chain was profiled in a study of cytotoxic CD8 clonotypes in ibrutinib-treated CLL (dated by TCRdb to the early 2020s). For context, the study as a whole: The cohort had 11 relapsed/refractory and under 16 treatment-naive patients; some 17 were IGHV unmutated. Of the 86 participants in the trial, approximately 25 had longitudinal samples available. Samples averaged about 260,000 productive templates and around 91,000 productive rearrangements. All remission and progressive disease samples were collected while patients were still receiving ibrutinib. Cryopreserved peripheral blood mononuclear cells were obtained prior to treatment, at the time of response, and at either disease progression or sustained remission. Partial responses were observed in roughly 24 patients and complete responses in 2; after a median follow-up of about 69 months, remission was maintained in 15 or so patients and progression was observed in 12. Samples at response were collected after a median of about 12 months of treatment, with a range of 6 to 36 months. The investigation overall reported the following: Clonality increased at ibrutinib response, stayed stable in sustained remission, and fell back toward baseline at progression. Public clonotypes were found to be uncommon and were observed to contract or remain stable during treatment; the increase in clonality was shown to reflect expansion of private clonotypes at ibrutinib response. Sampling times were not matched between sustained-remission and progressing patients, and lymph node repertoires were not studied. Baseline clonality exceeded that of age-matched healthy donors and correlated strongly with circulating CD8+ T-cell counts.

Details on this clone: Its cognate antigen has yet to be identified. Base qualities were left out, and no much larger clone turns up one base away.

The goal of deep resolution MiSeq sequencing was a depth between 1 in 1 million and 1 in 200,000 T cells, and coverage averaged 10x per clonotype. The immunoSEQ hsTCRB Kit was used to generate the TCR beta libraries. As for the original processing: The data were analyzed with ImmunoSEQ Analyzer and ImmunoSEQ Data Assistant, and V, D and J gene assignments followed IMGT definitions. Clonality, with values ranging from 0 to 1, was calculated as one minus the normalized Shannon entropy of productive rearrangement frequencies. Public clonotype analysis was restricted to overrepresented clonotypes comprising at least 0.05% of each patient's repertoire. Thirteen age-matched healthy donor repertoires from immuneACCESS served as clonality controls. TCRdb limited this immuneACCESS table to in-frame rearrangements with V and J called. A share of clones is missing; checked studies link under half to unresolved V genes, and the rest is unexplained. The V and J calls and the clone size are those of that table, but D and trimming were determined from the DNA. The sample includes more than 200,000 clones, with roughly 73% observed a single time. In total, the top ten clones hold around 10% of the sample.

The sample's time point label is to be understood as: more than 10 months on ibrutinib. For TCR beta library preparation, approximately 2 micrograms of genomic DNA were extracted from the cryopreserved PBMCs. Longitudinal blood samples from CLL patients on ibrutinib monotherapy underwent high-throughput TCR beta sequencing. Patients were enrolled in a phase 2 open-label single-center ibrutinib monotherapy trial. From cysteine to phenylalanine, the CDR3 is 14 amino acids long. Only the CDR3 DNA stays, 42 bases, in frame from base 1. The chain employs TRBV21-1 and TRBJ1-1; the table calls TRBD1, which could not be checked here. TRBV21-1 is noted as a pseudogene. Sequences were derived from PBMCs, sampled after 12 months of ibrutinib treatment. This receptor was identified in a human donor with chronic lymphocytic leukemia. The CDR3 in this case is CASSKRQGATEAFF. The DNA reads as follows: TGTGCCAGCAGCAAGCGACAGGGGGCCACTGAAGCTTTCTTT.